The 25 T cell receptor beta chains reported below all come from one sample, sequenced in a study of T cell repertoires in cytomegalovirus infection. TCRdb reprocessed the reads via MiXCR and lists one record per CDR3 protein. The sample lists over 450,000 distinct CDR3 sequences, approximately 11% occurring once. Material: PBMCs. The receptor set was obtained from a human donor in good health (CMV status not recorded). Some clones in this sample may be carry-over from other donors' samples.

This clonotype showed up just a few times. The chain uses TRBV20-1 and TRBJ2-3; 11 bases fit TRBD1. J was trimmed by 7 bases and V by 2 bases; bases with no gene match: 14. This CDR3 region has 17 residues. CDR1 DFQATT and CDR2 SNEGSKA come from the germline V gene (reference sequence). The CDR3 region has the DNA TGCAGTGCTAGACCCCTCGGGACAGGGGGGACAGAATATACGCAGTATTTT. Protein: CSARPLGTGGTEYTQYF.

In this sample, this clonotype turned up many times. The genes are TRBV7-8 and TRBJ2-7; 10 positions agree with TRBD1. J was trimmed by 3 bases and V by 5 bases; bases with no gene match: 10. CDR1 and CDR2 (germline): SGHVS, FQNEAQ. The CDR3 has 16 amino acids. CDR3 DNA sequence: TGTGCCAGCAGCGCACGGACAGGGGGAAAGTTCTACGAGCAGTACTTC. Amino acids: CASSARTGGKFYEQYF.

This clonotype was found a few times. This chain links TRBV7-9 with TRBJ1-1, with 7 bases that match TRBD1. Trimming at V came to 0 bases and at J to 6 bases, leaving 7 bases not matched to a gene. CDR3 length: 15 amino acids. Germline assignment: CDR1 SEHNR and CDR2 FQNEAQ (reference sequence). CDR3 nucleotide sequence: TGTGCCAGCAGCTTAGCCCCAGGGGGAAGCGCTGAAGCTTTCTTT. Translated: CASSLAPGGSAEAFF.

This clonotype has only a few counts. The V call is TRBV4-2, the J call TRBJ2-7; 7 bases match TRBD1. The length of the CDR3 is 15 residues. The germline V gene has CDR1 LGHNA and CDR2 YNFKEQ. Germline trimming cut 2 bases from V and 3 bases from J; bases unmatched to any gene: 7. The CDR3 DNA sequence: TGTGCCAGCAGCCAACGTTCGACAGGGATCTACGAGCAGTACTTC. It codes for CASSQRSTGIYEQYF.

The chain couples TRBV28 to TRBJ2-2; the D gene is possibly TRBD2 (5 bases). Trimming removed 5 bases at V and 7 bases at J, with 11 bases between. Germline CDR1 is MDHEN and CDR2 is SYDVKM. CDR3 length: 13 residues. This chain's CDR3 is CASSILAGGELFF. CDR3 nucleotide sequence: TGTGCCAGCAGTATCCTAGCTGGCGGGGAGCTGTTTTTT.

There are many counts of this clonotype. V gene TRBV6-2 or TRBV6-3 combines with J gene TRBJ2-5; TRBD1 matches at 8 bases. V dropped 7 bases and J dropped 2; count of bases not matched to a gene: 6. The germline gives CDR1 MNHEY, CDR2 SVGEGT. The CDR3 extends over 14 amino acids. For the CDR3, the DNA is TGTGCCAGCACCGACAGGGGAACTCAAGAGACCCAGTACTTC. Its translation is CASTDRGTQETQYF.

The rearrangement links TRBV9 to TRBJ2-2, with 9 bases identical to TRBD2. The CDR3 length is 15 residues. Trimming took 0 bases from V and 10 from J; bases not matched to a gene: 7. Germline values: CDR1 SGDLS, CDR2 YYNGEE. The CDR3 DNA reads TGTGCCAGCAGCGTAGGGGCGGGAGGGCCCCCGGAGCTGTTTTTT. It encodes CASSVGAGGPPELFF.

This clonotype occurred many times. V and J are TRBV7-9 and TRBJ1-1, with D perhaps matching TRBD1 (6 bases). Trimming removed 5 bases at V and 7 bases at J, with 11 bases between. Germline V gene lookup returns CDR1 SEHNR and CDR2 FQNEAQ (reference sequence). The CDR3 is 12 residues long. The DNA for the CDR3 is TGTGCCAGCAGCCCGGCGACAGGTGAAGCTTTCTTT. Protein product: CASSPATGEAFF.

A few counts support this clonotype. J is TRBJ2-5 and V is TRBV27; D not resolved. V lost 4 bases, J lost 7 bases, and 19 bases lay in between. Germline CDR1 reads MNHEY; CDR2 reads SMNVEV (reference sequence). The CDR3 covers 15 residues. This CDR3 reads CASSSVRSQRGTQYF. The CDR3 nucleotides read TGTGCCAGCAGTTCCGTACGGTCACAGCGAGGGACCCAGTACTTC.

This clonotype has a count of ten or more. This chain uses TRBV7-9 with TRBJ1-4; the D is unclear. Germline-derived CDR1 and CDR2 are SEHNR and FQNEAQ (reference sequence). Trimming stripped 4 bases from V and 7 bases from J, with 16 bases between. The CDR3 is 15 residues long. In DNA, the CDR3 is TGTGCCAGCAGCTCCCTCGGCTCAGATCGTGAAAAACTGTTTTTT. Translating gives CASSSLGSDREKLFF.

This clonotype came up many times. V usage is TRBV11-2 and J usage is TRBJ2-3, with a weak D call TRBD2 (5 bases). CDR1 and CDR2 (germline): SGHAT, FQNNGV. There are 14 residues in the CDR3. Deletions cut 5 bases from V and 4 bases from J, with 13 bases between. This CDR3 reads CASSPTGGADTQYF. CDR3 coding DNA: TGTGCCAGCAGCCCTACCGGAGGCGCAGATACGCAGTATTTT. Full variable domain (missing parts from reference TRBV11-2 and TRBJ2-3): EAGVAQSPRYKIIEKRQSVAFWCNPISGHATLYWYQQILGQGPKLLIQFQNNGVVDDSQLPKDRFSAERLKGVDSTLKIQPAKLEDSAVYLCASSPTGGADTQYFGPGTRLTVL.

The chain carries TRBV5-1 and TRBJ1-5, with 12 bases that match TRBD1. With 3 bases clipped from V and 6 bases from J, the junction kept 4 bases outside the gene matches. Germline CDR1 reads SGHRS; CDR2 reads YFSETQ. The CDR3 is 15 amino acids. In DNA, the CDR3 is TGCGCCAGCAGCTGGGGGACAGGGGGCTTTCAGCCCCAGCATTTT. As protein: CASSWGTGGFQPQHF.

This clonotype has only a few counts. The V and J genes are TRBV4-1 and TRBJ2-1; 11 nucleotides line up with TRBD2. The CDR3 is made up of 17 amino acids. Germline assignment: CDR1 MGHRA and CDR2 YSYEKL. After removal of 1 base from V and 5 bases from J, the junction contained 7 bases not matched to a gene. DNA of the CDR3: TGCGCCAGCAGCCAAGCGCTGTTACTAGCGGGGGACAATGAGCAGTTCTTC. Translating gives CASSQALLLAGDNEQFF.

This clonotype was seen at least ten times. V and J are TRBV20-1 and TRBJ1-5; D gene unclear. This CDR3 is built from 14 residues. Deletions cut 3 bases from V and 4 bases from J, with 13 bases between. Germline CDR1 is DFQATT and CDR2 is SNEGSKA (reference sequence). Written as DNA, the CDR3 is TGCAGTGCTAGTGAGGCTAACACTAATCAGCCCCAGCATTTT. Protein: CSASEANTNQPQHF.

This clonotype was recorded a few times. The rearrangement joins TRBV5-4 to TRBJ2-3; D tentatively fits TRBD1 or TRBD2 (7 bases each). The CDR3 is 15 residues long. CDR1 and CDR2 (germline): SGHNT, YYREEE (reference sequence). The V gene lost 6 bases and the J gene lost 4 bases, with 18 bases spanning the gap. In nucleotides, the CDR3 is TGTGCCAGCACCCAGGGGGGCGGGAGCCCAGATACGCAGTATTTT. It yields the protein CASTQGGGSPDTQYF.

This sequence joins TRBV20-1 and TRBJ1-6; D might be TRBD1 (5 bases). V lost 3 bases and J 8 bases, leaving 17 bases between the germline ends. CDR3 length: 15 amino acids. The germline V gene encodes CDR1 DFQATT and CDR2 SNEGSKA (reference sequence). The CDR3 nucleotides are TGCAGTGCTAGTGGTTTGGCAGGGAATGATTCACCCCTCCACTTT. Amino acid sequence: CSASGLAGNDSPLHF.

This clonotype showed up many times. This chain connects TRBV6-1 to TRBJ2-1; the D call may be TRBD1 or TRBD2 (5 bases each). V was trimmed by 6 bases and J by 5 bases, leaving 17 bases between them. This CDR3 is 15 amino acids long. Germline loops: CDR1 MNHNS, CDR2 SASEGT. CDR3 sequence: CASRPRDASDNEQFF. The CDR3 coding sequence is TGTGCCAGCAGACCCCGGGACGCCTCTGACAATGAGCAGTTCTTC.

In this sample, this clonotype turned up many times. The genes are TRBV9 and TRBJ1-3; D is unresolved. Germline values: CDR1 SGDLS, CDR2 YYNGEE. The CDR3 consists of 17 residues. V lost 0 bases and J 0 bases, leaving 13 bases between the germline ends. The CDR3 sequence: CASSVGVGASSGNTIYF. In DNA, the CDR3 is TGTGCCAGCAGCGTAGGTGTAGGAGCATCCTCTGGAAACACCATATATTTT.

This clonotype was detected ten times or more. The chain carries TRBV5-1 and TRBJ1-1; 8 bases match TRBD1. V was clipped by 4 bases and J by 4 bases; unmatched bases: 12. Looked up from germline, CDR1 is SGHRS and CDR2 is YFSETQ. The CDR3 covers 16 residues. This chain's CDR3 is CASSPGQGGVATEAFF. The CDR3 DNA reads TGCGCCAGCAGCCCCGGACAGGGAGGGGTCGCCACTGAAGCTTTCTTT.

At least ten counts were recorded for this clonotype. V is TRBV9 and J is TRBJ1-5; D not resolved. The CDR3 loop spans 14 amino acids. V shed 4 bases and J shed 1 base, with 9 bases lying between them. Germline assignment: CDR1 SGDLS and CDR2 YYNGEE. CDR3 residues: CASSREPSNQPQHF. The CDR3 region has the DNA TGTGCCAGCAGCCGCGAGCCGAGCAATCAGCCCCAGCATTTT.

V gene TRBV10-3 combines with J gene TRBJ2-2; TRBD2 matches at 13 bases. The CDR3 has 15 residues. From germline, CDR1 is ENHRY and CDR2 SYGVKD. V gave up 4 bases and J gave up 4 bases; unmatched junction bases: 0. The CDR3 protein is CAISGLAGGTGELFF. The CDR3 nucleotides read TGTGCCATCAGTGGACTAGCGGGAGGCACCGGGGAGCTGTTTTTT.

The table lists this clonotype with many counts. V gene TRBV12-3 or TRBV12-4 combines with J gene TRBJ2-7; 7 positions match TRBD1. V was clipped by 2 bases and J by 2 bases; unmatched bases: 3. This CDR3 is 14 amino acids long. The CDR3 here is CASSLPGQPYEQYF. CDR3 DNA: TGTGCCAGCAGTTTACCGGGACAGCCCTACGAGCAGTACTTC.

This clonotype was counted between two and nine times. The chain is built from TRBV5-6 and TRBJ2-2; D perhaps matches TRBD2 (5 bases). V was pared by 3 bases and J by 7 bases, with 13 bases between. Per the germline V gene, CDR1 is SGHDT and CDR2 is YYEEEE. The CDR3 is 14 residues long. CDR3 in DNA: TGTGCCAGCAGCTCAACTGACTACTACGGGGAGCTGTTTTTT. The encoded protein is CASSSTDYYGELFF. Based on the CDR3 plus reference TRBV5-6 and TRBJ2-2, the full variable domain is DAGVTQSPTHLIKTRGQQVTLRCSPKSGHDTVSWYQQALGQGPQFIFQYYEEEERQRGNFPDRFSGHQFPNYSSELNVNALLLGDSALYLCASSSTDYYGELFFGEGSRLTVL.

This clonotype turned up a few times. The rearrangement uses TRBV29-1 and TRBJ1-6, with D unresolved. From germline, CDR1 is SQVTM and CDR2 ANQGSEA. CDR3 length equals 13 residues. V was pared by 0 bases and J by 9 bases, with 9 bases between. CDR3 loop: CSVEDGIGSPLHF. CDR3 in DNA: TGCAGCGTTGAAGACGGGATTGGTTCACCCCTCCACTTT.

At least ten counts were recorded for this clonotype. The chain uses TRBV12-3 or TRBV12-4 and TRBJ1-2, with 7 bases aligning to TRBD1. Trimming cost V 6 bases and J 7 bases; bases outside gene matches: 8. The CDR3 spans 13 residues. The CDR3 coding sequence is TGTGCCAGCAGGCTCGACAGGGCGAGTGGCTACACCTTC. Amino acids: CASRLDRASGYTF.